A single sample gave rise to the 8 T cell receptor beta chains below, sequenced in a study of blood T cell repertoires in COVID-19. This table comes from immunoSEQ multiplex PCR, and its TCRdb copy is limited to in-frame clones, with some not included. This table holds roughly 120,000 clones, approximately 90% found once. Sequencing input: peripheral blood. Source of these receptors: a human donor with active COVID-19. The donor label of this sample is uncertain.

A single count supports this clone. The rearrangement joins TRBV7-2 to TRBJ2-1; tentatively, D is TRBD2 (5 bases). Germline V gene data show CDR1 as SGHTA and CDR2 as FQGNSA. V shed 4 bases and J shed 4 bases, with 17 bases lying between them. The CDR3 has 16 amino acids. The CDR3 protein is CASSYTEERPYNEQFF. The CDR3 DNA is TGTGCCAGCAGCTACACGGAGGAAAGGCCGTACAATGAGCAGTTCTTC.

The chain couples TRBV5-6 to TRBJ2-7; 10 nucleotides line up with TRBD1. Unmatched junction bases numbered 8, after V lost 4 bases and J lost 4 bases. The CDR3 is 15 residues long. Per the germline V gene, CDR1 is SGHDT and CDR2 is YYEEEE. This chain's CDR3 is CASSPSGQGVYEQYF. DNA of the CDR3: TGTGCCAGCAGCCCATCCGGACAGGGGGTTTACGAGCAGTACTTC.

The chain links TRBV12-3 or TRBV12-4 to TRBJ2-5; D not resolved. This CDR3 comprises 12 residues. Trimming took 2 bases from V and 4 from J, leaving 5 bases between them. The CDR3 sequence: CASSLKRETQYF. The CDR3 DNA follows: TGTGCCAGCAGTTTAAAGCGAGAGACCCAGTACTTC.

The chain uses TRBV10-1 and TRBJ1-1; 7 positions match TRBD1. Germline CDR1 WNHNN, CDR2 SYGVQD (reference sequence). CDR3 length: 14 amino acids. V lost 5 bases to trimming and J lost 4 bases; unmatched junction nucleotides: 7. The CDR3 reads CASSTDRAGTEAFF. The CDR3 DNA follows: TGCGCCAGCAGTACCGACAGGGCTGGCACTGAAGCTTTCTTT.

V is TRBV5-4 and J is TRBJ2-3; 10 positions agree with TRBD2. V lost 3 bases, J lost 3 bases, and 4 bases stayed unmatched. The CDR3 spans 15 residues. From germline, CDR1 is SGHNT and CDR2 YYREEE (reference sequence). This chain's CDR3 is CASSWSSGGTDTQYF. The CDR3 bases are TGTGCCAGCAGCTGGTCTAGCGGGGGAACAGATACGCAGTATTTT.

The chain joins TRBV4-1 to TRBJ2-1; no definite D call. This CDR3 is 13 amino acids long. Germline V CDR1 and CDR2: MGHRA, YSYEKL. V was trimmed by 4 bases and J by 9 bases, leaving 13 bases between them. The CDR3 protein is CASSLPSLTEQFF. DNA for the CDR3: TGCGCCAGCAGCCTCCCGAGCCTCACTGAGCAGTTCTTC.

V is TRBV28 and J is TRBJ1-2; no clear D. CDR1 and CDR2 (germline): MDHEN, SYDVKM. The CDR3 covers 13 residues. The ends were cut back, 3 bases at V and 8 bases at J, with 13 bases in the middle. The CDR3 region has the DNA TGTGCCAGCAGTTTGGAGTGGCCTATAGGCTACACCTTC. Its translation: CASSLEWPIGYTF.

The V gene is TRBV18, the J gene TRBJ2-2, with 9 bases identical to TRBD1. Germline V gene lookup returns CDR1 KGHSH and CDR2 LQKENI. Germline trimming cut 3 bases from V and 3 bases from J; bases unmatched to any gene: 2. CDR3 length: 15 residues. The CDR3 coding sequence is TGTGCCAGCTCACCCAGACAGGGGGACACCGGGGAGCTGTTTTTT. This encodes CASSPRQGDTGELFF.